A single sample is the source of the 30 T cell receptor beta chains below, sequenced in a study of cytomegalovirus exposure and HLA in healthy donors. Clones were read by immunoSEQ multiplex PCR, and TCRdb kept only the in-frame ones, dropping some. This sample has more than 90,000 clones, with approximately 89% found just once. What was sequenced was PBMCs. These receptors were taken from a man in his late teens or twenties in good health and CMV-seronegative.

This clone was counted a few times. The V call is TRBV2, the J call TRBJ1-5; TRBD1 might be the D (5 bases). Germline loops: CDR1 SNHLY, CDR2 FYNNEI. The V gene lost 5 bases and the J gene lost 3 bases, with 11 bases spanning the gap. CDR3 length equals 14 residues. The CDR3 here is CASSSDRDNQPQHF. In DNA form, the CDR3 reads TGTGCCAGCAGTTCTGACAGAGACAATCAGCCCCAGCATTTT.

V gene TRBV28 combines with J gene TRBJ1-2, with 7 nucleotides matching TRBD1. The CDR3 extends over 14 amino acids. Trimming at V came to 6 bases and at J to 2 bases, leaving 6 bases not matched to a gene. Germline V lookup: CDR1 MDHEN, CDR2 SYDVKM. CDR3 residues: CASRRPGQNYGYTF. CDR3 sequence (DNA): TGTGCCAGCAGGCGACCGGGACAGAACTATGGCTACACCTTC.

This chain links TRBV9 with TRBJ2-7; D gene unclear. This CDR3 has 14 residues. Germline V CDR1 and CDR2: SGDLS, YYNGEE. The ends were cut back, 0 bases at V and 0 bases at J, with 7 bases in the middle. This CDR3 is CASSVDPDSYEQYF. CDR3 coding DNA: TGTGCCAGCAGCGTAGATCCAGACTCCTACGAGCAGTACTTC.

Note on this clone: Its ends do not fully match the called genes, so a read error is possible. As DNA, the CDR3 is TGTGTCAGCAGCTTAGATGGGACTAGCGGTCTCCCGGACATTCAGTACTTC. Translation gives CVSSLDGTSGLPDIQYF. The chain uses TRBV7-2 and TRBJ2-4, with TRBD2 matching 11 bases. Per germline, CDR1 SGHTA and CDR2 FQGNSA. The CDR3 totals 17 residues.

This clone was recorded a few times. The genes are TRBV7-8 and TRBJ2-7; TRBD1 is a possible D gene (6 bases). V was clipped by 4 bases and J by 4 bases, with 14 bases between them. This CDR3 contains 14 residues. Germline values: CDR1 SGHVS, CDR2 FQNEAQ. The CDR3 loop reads CASSSTGQLYEQYF. Written as DNA, the CDR3 is TGTGCCAGCAGCTCCACAGGACAGTTGTACGAGCAGTACTTC. The full variable domain, completed using reference TRBV7-8 and TRBJ2-7, is GAGVSQSPRYKVAKRGQDVALRCDPISGHVSLFWYQQALGQGPEFLTYFQNEAQLDKSGLPSDRFFAERPEGSVSTLKIQRTQQEDSAVYLCASSSTGQLYEQYFGPGTRLTVT.

For the CDR3, the DNA is TGTGCCAGCGGTGAAGACAGGGCGTCGCGGACCCAGTACTTC. Amino acid sequence: CASGEDRASRTQYF. V and J are TRBV28 and TRBJ2-5; TRBD1 agrees at 7 bases. V lost 8 bases to trimming and J lost 7 bases; unmatched junction nucleotides: 13. Germline V gene data show CDR1 as MDHEN and CDR2 as SYDVKM. The CDR3 spans 14 residues.

CDR3 nucleotide sequence: TGTGCCAGCAGGCCGGGATCTTTCGAAAAACTGTTTTTT. Translated: CASRPGSFEKLFF. The chain recombines TRBV7-8 with TRBJ1-4; no firm D call. Germline CDR1 and CDR2: SGHVS and FQNEAQ. The CDR3 consists of 13 residues. V was shortened by 6 bases and J by 8 bases, with 13 bases between the two germline ends.

The gene calls are TRBV6-6 and TRBJ2-7; weak D call: TRBD2 (6 bases). Trimming shortened V by 4 bases and J by 8 bases, and 12 bases separated the two germline ends. The CDR3 totals 12 residues. Looked up from germline, CDR1 is MNHNY and CDR2 is SVGAGI (reference sequence). The CDR3 sequence is CASSSWDFQQYF. DNA for the CDR3: TGTGCCAGCAGTTCTTGGGACTTTCAGCAGTACTTC.

The chain is built from TRBV6-4 and TRBJ2-1, with D unclear. CDR1 is MRHNA, CDR2 SNTAGT, per germline. V gave up 2 bases and J gave up 2 bases, with 13 bases separating them. The CDR3 totals 16 residues. CDR3 region: CASSDTRGTPYNEQFF. The DNA of the CDR3 is TGTGCCAGCAGTGACACACGCGGAACCCCCTACAATGAGCAGTTCTTC.

The chain has TRBV6-1 and TRBJ1-2; 8 nucleotides align to TRBD1. CDR3 length: 15 residues. CDR1 MNHNS and CDR2 SASEGT come from the germline V gene. V was clipped by 5 bases and J by 4 bases; unmatched bases: 9. The CDR3 DNA sequence: TGTGCCAGCAGTCTCCCGGACAGGGCTATCTATGGCTACACCTTC. It yields the protein CASSLPDRAIYGYTF.

The chain joins TRBV6-6 to TRBJ1-2, with a weak D call TRBD1 (5 bases). Per germline, CDR1 MNHNY and CDR2 SVGAGI (reference sequence). The CDR3 contains 15 residues. V lost 0 bases to trimming and J lost 5 bases, with 13 bases between them. CDR3 sequence (DNA): TGTGCCAGCAGTTACTCGAGCCAGGGTGGTTATGGCTACACCTTC. Protein sequence: CASSYSSQGGYGYTF.

This chain links TRBV27 with TRBJ2-1; D is unresolved. The CDR3 has 11 residues. The germline V and J ends were trimmed by 5 bases and 4 bases, with 3 bases remaining between them. Germline V CDR1 and CDR2: MNHEY, SMNVEV (reference sequence). CDR3 sequence: CASSQYNEQFF. Written as DNA, the CDR3 is TGTGCCAGCAGTCAATACAATGAGCAGTTCTTC.

The genes are TRBV19 and TRBJ2-7, with 8 bases aligning to TRBD1. The CDR3 covers 17 residues. Germline V gene sequence: CDR1 LNHDA, CDR2 SQIVND (reference sequence). Germline trimming cut 1 base from V and 6 bases from J; bases unmatched to any gene: 14. The DNA of the CDR3 is TGTGCCAGTAGTATAGGGGTCAGGACAGGGTTTCTATCCGAGCAGTACTTC. Translation: CASSIGVRTGFLSEQYF.

V gene TRBV29-1 combines with J gene TRBJ2-4, with D maybe TRBD1 (5 bases). CDR3 length: 14 amino acids. Germline CDR1 SQVTM, CDR2 ANQGSEA. V lost 7 bases and J lost 8, with 21 bases in between. This CDR3 reads CSASTWTSVDIQYF. CDR3 coding DNA: TGCAGCGCCTCTACGTGGACAAGCGTTGACATTCAGTACTTC.

J is TRBJ2-3 and V is TRBV18, with D perhaps matching TRBD2 (5 bases). Between the trimmed V and J ends, which lost 6 bases and 2 bases, there was a span of 18 bases. The CDR3 is 16 amino acids. In germline, CDR1 is KGHSH, CDR2 LQKENI. CDR3 coding DNA: TGTGCCAGCTCTTCGACCGGGAACTTTTACACAGATACGCAGTATTTT. Translation: CASSSTGNFYTDTQYF.

The chain combines TRBV6-5 with TRBJ2-7; no firm D call. The ends were cut back, 0 bases at V and 2 bases at J, with 8 bases in the middle. The CDR3 is 14 residues long. CDR1 and CDR2 (germline): MNHEY, SVGAGI. The CDR3 protein is CASSYSWQTYEQYF. DNA of the CDR3: TGTGCCAGCAGTTACTCCTGGCAGACCTACGAGCAGTACTTC.

The chain combines TRBV6-5 with TRBJ2-1, with D tentatively TRBD2 (6 bases). In germline, CDR1 is MNHEY, CDR2 SVGAGI. This CDR3 comprises 14 residues. The germline V and J ends were trimmed by 7 bases and 6 bases, with 16 bases remaining between them. The CDR3 DNA reads as TGTGCCAGCACCCGGGACTCAACCTCCAATGAGCAGTTCTTC. This sequence encodes CASTRDSTSNEQFF.

V usage is TRBV7-8 and J usage is TRBJ1-5, with TRBD1 as a possible D gene (6 bases). CDR1 is SGHVS, CDR2 FQNEAQ, per germline. This CDR3 is built from 14 residues. V was clipped by 4 bases and J by 6 bases, with 13 bases between them. The CDR3 DNA is TGTGCCAGCAGCTCTGGGACAAGTCGTCAGCCCCAGCATTTT. Its protein product is CASSSGTSRQPQHF.

This chain connects TRBV30 to TRBJ1-2; no clear D. Germline CDR1 reads GTSNPN; CDR2 reads SVGIG (reference sequence). Trimming removed 5 bases at V and 8 bases at J, with 24 bases between. This CDR3 is 15 amino acids long. The CDR3 region has the DNA TGTGCCTGGTCTCGTGGGAGAGGCTGGTCGAGGGGCTACACCTTC. Translating it yields CAWSRGRGWSRGYTF.

J is TRBJ2-1 and V is TRBV29-1, with TRBD1 matching 7 bases. Per germline, CDR1 SQVTM and CDR2 ANQGSEA. This CDR3 is built from 17 residues. V lost 7 bases to trimming and J lost 2 bases; unmatched junction nucleotides: 17. The CDR3 protein is CSGTGTEQLETYNEQFF. In DNA, the CDR3 is TGCAGCGGCACCGGGACAGAACAGTTAGAGACCTACAATGAGCAGTTCTTC.

The genes are TRBV7-2 and TRBJ2-2; 10 bases are a match to TRBD1. J gave up 3 bases and V 1 base, and 5 bases lay outside the gene matches. Per germline, CDR1 SGHTA and CDR2 FQGNSA. The CDR3 runs to 17 residues. CDR3 sequence: CASSLGRTGGHTGELFF. CDR3 nucleotides: TGTGCCAGCAGCTTAGGAAGGACAGGGGGTCACACCGGGGAGCTGTTTTTT.

The chain employs TRBV6-5 and TRBJ2-3, with D possibly matching TRBD2 (5 bases). Trimming removed 5 bases at V and 0 bases at J, with 9 bases between. This CDR3 is built from 14 residues. The germline CDR1 and CDR2 sequences are MNHEY and SVGAGI. The CDR3 loop is CASSATGSTDTQYF. The DNA for the CDR3 is TGTGCCAGCAGTGCTACGGGAAGCACAGATACGCAGTATTTT.

This chain uses TRBV6-4 with TRBJ2-3, with D possibly matching TRBD1 (7 bases). V was clipped by 3 bases and J by 4 bases, with 14 bases between them. Germline V lookup: CDR1 MRHNA, CDR2 SNTAGT. This CDR3 is 15 amino acids long. The CDR3 loop reads CASSETRQGADTQYF. CDR3 bases: TGTGCCAGCAGTGAGACTAGACAGGGAGCAGATACGCAGTATTTT.

The chain joins TRBV27 to TRBJ1-5, with D unclear. The CDR3 sequence is 12 residues long. Trimming removed 3 bases from V and 4 bases from J, with 4 bases in between. Looked up from germline, CDR1 is MNHEY and CDR2 is SMNVEV (reference sequence). CDR3 sequence reads: CASSFVNQPQHF. CDR3 nucleotide sequence: TGTGCCAGCAGTTTTGTAAATCAGCCCCAGCATTTT.

This chain connects TRBV5-1 to TRBJ1-2; TRBD1 matches at 10 bases. The CDR3 is 14 residues long. J was trimmed by 2 bases and V by 8 bases; bases with no gene match: 6. CDR1 and CDR2 (germline): SGHRS, YFSETQ. The CDR3 sequence: CASSETGGNYGYTF. For the CDR3, the DNA is TGCGCCAGTAGCGAGACAGGGGGCAACTATGGCTACACCTTC. The variable domain in full, with the rest retrieved from reference TRBV5-1 and TRBJ1-2, is KAGVTQTPRYLIKTRGQQVTLSCSPISGHRSVSWYQQTPGQGLQFLFEYFSETQRNKGNFPGRFSGRQFSNSRSEMNVSTLELGDSALYLCASSETGGNYGYTFGSGTRLTVV.

This chain connects TRBV5-1 to TRBJ1-6, with TRBD1 identical over 7 bases. This CDR3 region has 14 residues. With V trimmed by 6 bases and J by 5 bases, 5 bases remained unmatched. Germline CDR1 and CDR2: SGHRS and YFSETQ. The CDR3 sequence: CASTRDSDNSPLHF. The CDR3 DNA sequence: TGCGCCAGCACCCGGGACAGTGATAATTCACCCCTCCACTTT.

The rearrangement links TRBV5-8 to TRBJ1-2, with 10 bases lining up with TRBD1. This CDR3 has 14 amino acids. With V trimmed by 3 bases and J by 4 bases, 3 bases remained unmatched. The V gene's germline CDR1 is SGHTS and CDR2 YDEGEE. CDR3 region: CASSWGQGFYGYTF. DNA of the CDR3: TGTGCCAGCAGCTGGGGACAGGGGTTCTATGGCTACACCTTC.

The chain joins TRBV27 to TRBJ2-3, with no clear D. The germline gives CDR1 MNHEY, CDR2 SMNVEV (reference sequence). Trimming removed 2 bases at V and 1 base at J, with 13 bases between. CDR3 length: 16 residues. The CDR3 coding sequence is TGTGCCAGCAGTTTAATCAGAGCCCAGGGCACAGATACGCAGTATTTT. It yields the protein CASSLIRAQGTDTQYF.

J is TRBJ2-7 and V is TRBV25-1, with D perhaps matching TRBD1 (5 bases). Germline CDR1 reads MGHDK; CDR2 reads SYGVNS. The V gene lost 3 bases and the J gene lost 5 bases, with 11 bases spanning the gap. This CDR3 has 13 amino acids. This chain's CDR3 is CASSDTGINEQYF. The CDR3 DNA sequence: TGTGCCAGCAGTGACACAGGTATAAACGAGCAGTACTTC.

The chain has TRBV6-5 and TRBJ2-3; 7 positions match TRBD1. This CDR3 contains 14 residues. V gave up 5 bases and J gave up 5 bases; unmatched junction bases: 7. Germline V gene data show CDR1 as MNHEY and CDR2 as SVGAGI. This chain's CDR3 is CASSLRGRGDTQYF. The CDR3, as DNA: TGTGCCAGCAGTCTAAGGGGGCGCGGAGATACGCAGTATTTT.